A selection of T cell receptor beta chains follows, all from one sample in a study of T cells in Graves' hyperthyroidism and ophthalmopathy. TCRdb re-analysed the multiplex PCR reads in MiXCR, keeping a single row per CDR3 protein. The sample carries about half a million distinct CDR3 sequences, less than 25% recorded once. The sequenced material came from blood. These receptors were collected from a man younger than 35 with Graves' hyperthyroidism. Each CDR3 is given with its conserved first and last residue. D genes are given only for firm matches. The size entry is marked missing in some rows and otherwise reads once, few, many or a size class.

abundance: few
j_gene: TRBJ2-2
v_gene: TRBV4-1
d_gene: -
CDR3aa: CASSPRRAGDNTGELFF
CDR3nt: TGCGCCAGCAGCCCCCGGCGGGCAGGGGACAACACCGGGGAGCTGTTTTTT

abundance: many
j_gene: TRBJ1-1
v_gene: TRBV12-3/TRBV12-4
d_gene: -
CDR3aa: CASSFHLNTEAFF
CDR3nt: TGTGCCAGCAGTTTCCATCTGAACACTGAAGCTTTCTTT

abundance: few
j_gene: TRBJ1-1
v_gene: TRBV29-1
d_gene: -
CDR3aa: CSVDRDGNTEAFF
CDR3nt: TGCAGCGTCGACCGGGACGGAAACACTGAAGCTTTCTTT

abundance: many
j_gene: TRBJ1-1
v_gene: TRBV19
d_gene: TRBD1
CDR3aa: CASSIGTVGAFF
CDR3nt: TGTGCCAGTAGTATCGGGACAGTGGGGGCTTTCTTT

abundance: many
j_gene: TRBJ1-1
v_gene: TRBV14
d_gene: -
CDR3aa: CASSQRRMNTEAFF
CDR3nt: TGTGCCAGCAGCCAACGGAGAATGAACACTGAAGCTTTCTTT

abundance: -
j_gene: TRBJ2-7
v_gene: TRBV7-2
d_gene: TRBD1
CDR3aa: CASSLGGDRKYF
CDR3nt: TGTGCCAGCAGCTTAGGGGGGGACAGGAAGTACTTC

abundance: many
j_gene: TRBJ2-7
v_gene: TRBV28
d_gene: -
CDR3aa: CASSLQPGRSYEQYF
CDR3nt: TGTGCCAGCAGTTTACAGCCAGGGCGCTCCTACGAGCAGTACTTC

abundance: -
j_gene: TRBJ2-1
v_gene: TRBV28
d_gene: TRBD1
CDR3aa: CASQDRSDNEKFF
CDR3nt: TGTGCCAGTCAGGACAGGAGTGACAATGAGAAGTTCTTC

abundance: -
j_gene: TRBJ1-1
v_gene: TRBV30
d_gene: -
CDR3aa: CAWSTVSGTEAFF
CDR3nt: TGTGCCTGGAGTACAGTGAGCGGCACTGAAGCTTTCTTT

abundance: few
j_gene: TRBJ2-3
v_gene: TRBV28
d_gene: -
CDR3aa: CASSPLGSGYTDTQYF
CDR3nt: TGTGCCAGCAGTCCACTTGGGAGCGGCTACACAGATACGCAGTATTTT

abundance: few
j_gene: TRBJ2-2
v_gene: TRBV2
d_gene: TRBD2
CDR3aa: CASRIGGKNTGELFF
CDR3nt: TGTGCCAGCAGGATCGGGGGGAAGAACACCGGGGAGCTGTTTTTT

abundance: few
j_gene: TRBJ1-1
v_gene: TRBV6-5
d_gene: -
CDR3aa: CASSYSPARTEAFF
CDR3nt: TGTGCCAGCAGTTACTCACCCGCGAGGACTGAAGCTTTCTTT

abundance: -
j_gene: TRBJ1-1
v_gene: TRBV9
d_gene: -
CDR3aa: CASSVAGDWDTEAFF
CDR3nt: TGTGCCAGCAGCGTGGCAGGGGACTGGGACACTGAAGCTTTCTTT

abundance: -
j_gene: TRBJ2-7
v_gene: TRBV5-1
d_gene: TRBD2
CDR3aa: CASTRTSVTDEQYF
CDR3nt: TGCGCCAGCACCCGGACTAGTGTGACTGACGAGCAGTACTTC

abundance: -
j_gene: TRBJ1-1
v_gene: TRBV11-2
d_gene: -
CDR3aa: CASSSKKALNTEAFF
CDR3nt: TGTGCCAGCAGTTCGAAAAAGGCCCTGAACACTGAAGCTTTCTTT

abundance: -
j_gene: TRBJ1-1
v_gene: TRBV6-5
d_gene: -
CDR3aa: CASSYRQVDTEAFF
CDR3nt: TGTGCCAGCAGTTACAGGCAGGTCGACACTGAAGCTTTCTTT

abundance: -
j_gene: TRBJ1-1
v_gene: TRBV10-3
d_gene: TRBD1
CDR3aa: CAISKWRDREDTEAFF
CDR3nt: TGTGCCATCAGTAAGTGGAGGGACAGGGAGGACACTGAAGCTTTCTTT

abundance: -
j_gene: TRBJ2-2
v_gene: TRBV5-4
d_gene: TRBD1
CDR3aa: CASSLRVYDRANTGELFF
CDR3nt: TGTGCCAGCAGCTTGAGAGTCTATGACAGGGCTAACACCGGGGAGCTGTTTTTT

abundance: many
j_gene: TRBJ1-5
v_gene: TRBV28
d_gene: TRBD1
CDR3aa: CASSPTGDQPQHF
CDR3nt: TGTGCCAGCAGTCCGACAGGGGATCAGCCCCAGCATTTT

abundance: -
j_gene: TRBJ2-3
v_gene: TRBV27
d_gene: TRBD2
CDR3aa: CASSGGLAPDTQYF
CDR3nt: TGTGCCAGCAGTGGTGGACTAGCCCCAGATACGCAGTATTTT

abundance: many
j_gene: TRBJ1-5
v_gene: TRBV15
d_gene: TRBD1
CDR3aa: CATSRGSTGVGNQPQHF
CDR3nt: TGTGCCACCAGCAGAGGAAGCACAGGGGTCGGAAATCAGCCCCAGCATTTT

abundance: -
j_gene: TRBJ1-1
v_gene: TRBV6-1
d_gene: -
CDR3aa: CASSGPWKVGTEAFF
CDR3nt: TGTGCCAGCAGTGGTCCATGGAAGGTGGGCACTGAAGCTTTCTTT

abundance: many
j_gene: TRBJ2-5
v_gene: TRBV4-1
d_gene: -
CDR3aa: CASSQDAGLGETQYF
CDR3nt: TGCGCCAGCAGCCAAGATGCGGGGTTGGGTGAGACCCAGTACTTC

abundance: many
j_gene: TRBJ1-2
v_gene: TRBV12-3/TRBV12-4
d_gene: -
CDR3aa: CASSLGAPLDGYTF
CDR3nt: TGTGCCAGCAGTTTAGGAGCTCCCCTCGATGGCTACACCTTC

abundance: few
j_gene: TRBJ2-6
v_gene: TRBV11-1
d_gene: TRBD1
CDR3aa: CASSLVETGAASGANVLTF
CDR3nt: TGTGCCAGCAGCTTAGTGGAGACAGGGGCCGCCTCTGGGGCCAACGTCCTGACTTTC

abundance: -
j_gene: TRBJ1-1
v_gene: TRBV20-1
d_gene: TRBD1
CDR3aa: CSARRGQGMNTEAFF
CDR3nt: TGCAGTGCTAGAAGGGGACAGGGCATGAACACTGAAGCTTTCTTT

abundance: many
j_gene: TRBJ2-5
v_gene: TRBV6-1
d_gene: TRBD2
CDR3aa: CASILKSGGGAVETQYF
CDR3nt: TGTGCCAGCATCCTCAAGTCTGGCGGGGGGGCCGTTGAGACCCAGTACTTC

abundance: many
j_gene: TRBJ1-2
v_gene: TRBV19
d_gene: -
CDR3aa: CASSWTGEDGYTF
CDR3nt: TGTGCCAGTAGTTGGACGGGGGAGGATGGCTACACCTTC

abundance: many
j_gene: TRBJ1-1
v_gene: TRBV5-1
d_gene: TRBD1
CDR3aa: CASSLHRGPNPEAFF
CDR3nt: TGCGCCAGCAGCTTACACAGGGGCCCTAATCCTGAAGCTTTCTTT

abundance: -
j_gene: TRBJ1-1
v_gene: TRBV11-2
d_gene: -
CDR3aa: CASSLVGGPANTEAFF
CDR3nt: TGTGCCAGCAGCTTAGTCGGGGGGCCGGCGAACACTGAAGCTTTCTTT